This TCR beta chain was identified in a study of blood T cell repertoires in COVID-19. Study-level information: Sites across the United States, Italy and Spain contributed samples from acute and convalescent COVID-19. In each case, the material was cDNA or gDNA derived from T cells, B-cell-depleted T cells, or PBMCs.

The germline V and J ends were trimmed by 6 bases and 7 bases, with 12 bases remaining between them. The length of the CDR3 is 13 residues. The germline V gene encodes CDR1 MNHEY and CDR2 SVGAGI. Per the original methods: Amplification with reference gene primers provided the estimates of nucleated cell counts. Profiled with immunoSEQ multiplex PCR; TCRdb holds only in-frame clones, not every one. The DNA was the basis for D and trimming; V, J and clone size are from that table. The data show under 50,000 clones, approximately 80% seen once. Sequencing input: peripheral blood. This clonotype was sampled from a human donor with active or convalescent COVID-19. The donor label of this sample is uncertain. The rearrangement joins TRBV6-5 to TRBJ1-4; TRBD1 might be the D (5 bases). The CDR3 region has the DNA TGTGCCAGCAGCTTAAAGCAGGGTGAAAAACTGTTTTTT. Its protein product is CASSLKQGEKLFF.